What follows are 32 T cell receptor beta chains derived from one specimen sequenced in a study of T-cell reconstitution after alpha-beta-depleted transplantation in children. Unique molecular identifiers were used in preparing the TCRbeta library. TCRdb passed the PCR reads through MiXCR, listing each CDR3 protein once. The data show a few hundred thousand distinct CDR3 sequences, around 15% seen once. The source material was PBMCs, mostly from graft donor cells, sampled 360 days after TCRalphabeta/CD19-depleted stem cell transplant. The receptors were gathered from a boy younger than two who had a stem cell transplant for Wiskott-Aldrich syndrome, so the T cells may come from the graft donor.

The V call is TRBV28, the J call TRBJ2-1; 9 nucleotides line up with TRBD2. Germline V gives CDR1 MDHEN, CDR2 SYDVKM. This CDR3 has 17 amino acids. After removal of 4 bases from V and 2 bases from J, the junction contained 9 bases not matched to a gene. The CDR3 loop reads CASSSYLSGRPYNEQFF. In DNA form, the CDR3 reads TGTGCCAGCAGTTCCTACCTTAGCGGGAGACCCTACAATGAGCAGTTCTTC.

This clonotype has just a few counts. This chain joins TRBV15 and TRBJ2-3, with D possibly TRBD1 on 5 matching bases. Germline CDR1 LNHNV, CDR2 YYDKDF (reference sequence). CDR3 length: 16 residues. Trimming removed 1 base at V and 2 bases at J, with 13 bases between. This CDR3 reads CATSRAPAGNTDTQYF. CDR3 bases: TGTGCCACCAGCAGAGCCCCGGCAGGGAACACAGATACGCAGTATTTT.

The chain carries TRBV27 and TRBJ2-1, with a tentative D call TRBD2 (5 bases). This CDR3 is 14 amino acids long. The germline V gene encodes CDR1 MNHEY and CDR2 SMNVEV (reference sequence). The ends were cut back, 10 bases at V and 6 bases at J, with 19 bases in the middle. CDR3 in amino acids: CATCGVTGSNEQFF. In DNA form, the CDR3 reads TGTGCCACCTGCGGTGTGACGGGATCCAATGAGCAGTTCTTC.

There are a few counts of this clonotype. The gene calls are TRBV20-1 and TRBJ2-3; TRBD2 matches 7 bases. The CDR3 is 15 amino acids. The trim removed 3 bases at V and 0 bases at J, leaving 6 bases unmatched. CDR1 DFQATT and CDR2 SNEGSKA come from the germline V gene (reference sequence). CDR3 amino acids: CSARQLAVSTDTQYF. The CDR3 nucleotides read TGCAGTGCTAGGCAGCTAGCGGTCAGCACAGATACGCAGTATTTT.

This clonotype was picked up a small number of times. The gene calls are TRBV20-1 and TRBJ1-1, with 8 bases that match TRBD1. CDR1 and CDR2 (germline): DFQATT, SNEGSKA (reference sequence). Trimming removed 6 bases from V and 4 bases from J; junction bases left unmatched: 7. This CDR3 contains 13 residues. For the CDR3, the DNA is TGCAGTGCCGCGACAGGGGAGGGCACTGAAGCTTTCTTT. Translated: CSAATGEGTEAFF.

This CDR3 is CASSRPGLTTGAGYTF. CDR3 nucleotides: TGTGCCAGCAGCCGCCCTGGCCTTACGACAGGGGCTGGCTACACCTTC. The J gene is TRBJ1-2, the V gene TRBV5-6; 8 bases map to TRBD1. V dropped 4 bases and J dropped 7; count of bases not matched to a gene: 15. Germline V gene lookup returns CDR1 SGHDT and CDR2 YYEEEE. This CDR3 is 16 amino acids long. Supplemented by reference TRBV5-6 and TRBJ1-2, the full variable domain reads DAGVTQSPTHLIKTRGQQVTLRCSPKSGHDTVSWYQQALGQGPQFIFQYYEEEERQRGNFPDRFSGHQFPNYSSELNVNALLLGDSALYLCASSRPGLTTGAGYTFGSGTRLTVV.

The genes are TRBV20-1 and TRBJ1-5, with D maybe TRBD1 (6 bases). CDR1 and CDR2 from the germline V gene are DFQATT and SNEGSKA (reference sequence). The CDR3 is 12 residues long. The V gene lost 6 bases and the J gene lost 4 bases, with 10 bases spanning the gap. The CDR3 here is CSAIQGNQPQHF. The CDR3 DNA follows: TGCAGTGCAATACAGGGAAATCAGCCCCAGCATTTT.

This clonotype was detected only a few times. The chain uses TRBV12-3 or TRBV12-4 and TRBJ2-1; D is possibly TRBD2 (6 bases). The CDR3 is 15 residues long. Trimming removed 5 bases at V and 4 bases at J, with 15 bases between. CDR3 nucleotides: TGTGCCAGCAGTGGCCCCGGCGGGAAGTACAATGAGCAGTTCTTC. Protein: CASSGPGGKYNEQFF.

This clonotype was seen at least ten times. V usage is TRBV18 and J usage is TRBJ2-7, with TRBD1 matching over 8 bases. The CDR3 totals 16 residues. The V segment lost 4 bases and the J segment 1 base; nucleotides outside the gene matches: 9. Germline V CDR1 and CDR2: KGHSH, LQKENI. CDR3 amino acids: CASSHGQGGYSYEQYF. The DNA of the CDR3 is TGTGCCAGCTCACACGGACAGGGAGGCTATTCCTACGAGCAGTACTTC.

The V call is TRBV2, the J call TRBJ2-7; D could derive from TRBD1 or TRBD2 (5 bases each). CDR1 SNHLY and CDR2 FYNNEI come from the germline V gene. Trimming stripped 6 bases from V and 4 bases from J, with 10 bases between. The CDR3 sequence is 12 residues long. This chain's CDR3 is CASRGDGYEQYF. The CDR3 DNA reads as TGTGCCAGCAGGGGGGACGGATACGAGCAGTACTTC.

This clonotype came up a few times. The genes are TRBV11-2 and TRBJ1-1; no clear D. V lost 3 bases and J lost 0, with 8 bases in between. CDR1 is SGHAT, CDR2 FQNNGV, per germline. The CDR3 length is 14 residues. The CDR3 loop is CASSFQPMNTEAFF. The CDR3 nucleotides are TGTGCCAGCAGCTTTCAGCCGATGAACACTGAAGCTTTCTTT.

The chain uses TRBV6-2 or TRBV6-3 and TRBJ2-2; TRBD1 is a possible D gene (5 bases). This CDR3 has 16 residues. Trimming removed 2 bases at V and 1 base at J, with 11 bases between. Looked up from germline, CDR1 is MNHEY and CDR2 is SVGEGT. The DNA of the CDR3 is TGTGCCAGCAGTTACGATGGACACGTGAACACCGGGGAGCTGTTTTTT. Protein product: CASSYDGHVNTGELFF.

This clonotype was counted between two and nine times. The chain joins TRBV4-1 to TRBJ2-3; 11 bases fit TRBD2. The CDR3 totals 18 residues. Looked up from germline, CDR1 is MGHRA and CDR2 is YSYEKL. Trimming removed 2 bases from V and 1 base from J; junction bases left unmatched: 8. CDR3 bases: TGCGCCAGCAGCCAACTTAGCGGGGGGGCGGGAGGCACAGATACGCAGTATTTT. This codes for CASSQLSGGAGGTDTQYF.

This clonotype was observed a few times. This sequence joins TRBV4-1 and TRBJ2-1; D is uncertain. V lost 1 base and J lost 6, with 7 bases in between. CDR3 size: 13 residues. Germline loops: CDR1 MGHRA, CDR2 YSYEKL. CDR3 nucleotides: TGCGCCAGCAGCCAAGGACTGATCAATGAGCAGTTCTTC. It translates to CASSQGLINEQFF.

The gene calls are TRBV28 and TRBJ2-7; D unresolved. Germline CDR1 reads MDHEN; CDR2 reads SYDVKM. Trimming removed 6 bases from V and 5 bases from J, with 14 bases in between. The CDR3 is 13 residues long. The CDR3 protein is CASSPPHRHEQYF. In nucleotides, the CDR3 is TGTGCCAGCAGCCCCCCACACCGGCACGAGCAGTACTTC.

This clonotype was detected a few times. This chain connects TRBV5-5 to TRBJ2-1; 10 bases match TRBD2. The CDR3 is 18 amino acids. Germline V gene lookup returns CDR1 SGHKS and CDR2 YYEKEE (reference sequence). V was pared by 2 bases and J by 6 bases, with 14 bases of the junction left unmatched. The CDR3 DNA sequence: TGTGCCAGCAGCTTAGAGCCTAGCGGGAGAGGCAAGCGCAATGAGCAGTTCTTC. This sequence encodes CASSLEPSGRGKRNEQFF. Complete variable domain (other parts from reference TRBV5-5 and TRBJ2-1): DAGVTQSPTHLIKTRGQQVTLRCSPISGHKSVSWYQQVLGQGPQFIFQYYEKEERGRGNFPDRFSARQFPNYSSELNVNALLLGDSALYLCASSLEPSGRGKRNEQFFGPGTRLTVL.

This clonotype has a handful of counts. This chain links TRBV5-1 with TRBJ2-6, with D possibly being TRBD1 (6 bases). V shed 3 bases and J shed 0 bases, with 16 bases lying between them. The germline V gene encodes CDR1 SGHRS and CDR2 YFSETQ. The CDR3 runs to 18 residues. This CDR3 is CASSSTGMVSSGANVLTF. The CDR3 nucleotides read TGCGCCAGCAGCTCGACAGGTATGGTGTCCTCTGGGGCCAACGTCCTGACTTTC. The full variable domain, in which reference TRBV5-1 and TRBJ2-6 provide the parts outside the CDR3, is KAGVTQTPRYLIKTRGQQVTLSCSPISGHRSVSWYQQTPGQGLQFLFEYFSETQRNKGNFPGRFSGRQFSNSRSEMNVSTLELGDSALYLCASSSTGMVSSGANVLTFGAGSRLTVL.

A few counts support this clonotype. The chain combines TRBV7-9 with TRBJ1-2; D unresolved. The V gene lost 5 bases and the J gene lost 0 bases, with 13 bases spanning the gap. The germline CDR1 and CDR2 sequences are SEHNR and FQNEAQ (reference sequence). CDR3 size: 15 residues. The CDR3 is CASSTTQTANYGYTF. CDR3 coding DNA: TGTGCCAGCAGCACGACCCAAACAGCTAACTATGGCTACACCTTC. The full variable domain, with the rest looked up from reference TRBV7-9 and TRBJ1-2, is DTGVSQNPRHKITKRGQNVTFRCDPISEHNRLYWYRQTLGQGPEFLTYFQNEAQLEKSRLLSDRFSAERPKGSFSTLEIQRTEQGDSAMYLCASSTTQTANYGYTFGSGTRLTVV.

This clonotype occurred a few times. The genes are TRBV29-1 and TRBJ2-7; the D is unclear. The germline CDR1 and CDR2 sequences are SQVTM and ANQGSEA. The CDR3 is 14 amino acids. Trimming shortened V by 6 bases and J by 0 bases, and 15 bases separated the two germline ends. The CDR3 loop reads CSVLLFRNSYEQYF. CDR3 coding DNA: TGCAGCGTCCTGCTCTTCCGAAACTCCTACGAGCAGTACTTC.

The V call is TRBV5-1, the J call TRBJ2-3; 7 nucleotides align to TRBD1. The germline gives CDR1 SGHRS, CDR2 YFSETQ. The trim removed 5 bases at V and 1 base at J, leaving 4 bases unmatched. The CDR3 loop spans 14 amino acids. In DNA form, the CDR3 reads TGCGCCAGCAGACAGGGGTTACGCACAGATACGCAGTATTTT. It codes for CASRQGLRTDTQYF.

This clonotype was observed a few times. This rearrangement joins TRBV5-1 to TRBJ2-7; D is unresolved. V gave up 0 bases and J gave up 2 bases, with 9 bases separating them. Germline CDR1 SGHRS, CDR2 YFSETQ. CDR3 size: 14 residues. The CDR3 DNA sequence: TGCGCCAGCAGCTTGGAGACTTCCCCCTACGAGCAGTACTTC. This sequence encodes CASSLETSPYEQYF.

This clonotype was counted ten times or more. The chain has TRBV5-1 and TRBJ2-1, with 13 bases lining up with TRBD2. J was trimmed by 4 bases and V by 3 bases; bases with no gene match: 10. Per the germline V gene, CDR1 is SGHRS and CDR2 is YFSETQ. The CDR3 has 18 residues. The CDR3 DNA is TGCGCCAGCAGCTCGGGACTAGCGGGAATCCCCGCTTACAATGAGCAGTTCTTC. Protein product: CASSSGLAGIPAYNEQFF.

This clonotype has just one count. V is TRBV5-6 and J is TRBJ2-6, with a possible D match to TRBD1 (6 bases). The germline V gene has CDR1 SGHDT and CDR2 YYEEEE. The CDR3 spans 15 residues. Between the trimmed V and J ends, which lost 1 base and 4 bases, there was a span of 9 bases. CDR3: CASSLQGRGANVLTF. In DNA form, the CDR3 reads TGTGCCAGCAGCTTGCAGGGGCGAGGGGCCAACGTCCTGACTTTC.

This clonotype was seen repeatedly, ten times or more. The CDR3 sequence: CASSFSSGGETQYF. CDR3 in DNA: TGCGCCAGCAGTTTTTCTAGCGGTGGAGAGACCCAGTACTTC. The chain uses TRBV5-1 and TRBJ2-5, with 7 bases aligning to TRBD2. Germline V gene sequence: CDR1 SGHRS, CDR2 YFSETQ. The CDR3 consists of 14 residues. The J segment lost 4 bases and the V segment lost 5 bases, leaving 8 bases of the junction unmatched.

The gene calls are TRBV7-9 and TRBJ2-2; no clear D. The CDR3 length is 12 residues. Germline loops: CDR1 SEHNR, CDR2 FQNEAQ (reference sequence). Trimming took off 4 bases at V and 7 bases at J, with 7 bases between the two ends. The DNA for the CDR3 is TGTGCCAGCAGCTCCCCCTACGGGGAGCTGTTTTTT. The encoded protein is CASSSPYGELFF.

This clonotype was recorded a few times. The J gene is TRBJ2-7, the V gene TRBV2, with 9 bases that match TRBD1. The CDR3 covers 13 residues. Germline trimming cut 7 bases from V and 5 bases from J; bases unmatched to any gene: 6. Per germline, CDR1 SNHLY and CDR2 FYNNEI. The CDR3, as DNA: TGTGCCAGCACCGGGACAGGGATCAACGAGCAGTACTTC. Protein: CASTGTGINEQYF.

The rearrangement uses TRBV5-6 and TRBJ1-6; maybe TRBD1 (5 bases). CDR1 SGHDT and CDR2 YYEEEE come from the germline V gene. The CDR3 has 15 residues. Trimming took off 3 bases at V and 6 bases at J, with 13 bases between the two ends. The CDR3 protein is CASSSGGGINSPLHF. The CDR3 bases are TGTGCCAGCAGCTCGGGGGGAGGGATTAATTCACCCCTCCACTTT.

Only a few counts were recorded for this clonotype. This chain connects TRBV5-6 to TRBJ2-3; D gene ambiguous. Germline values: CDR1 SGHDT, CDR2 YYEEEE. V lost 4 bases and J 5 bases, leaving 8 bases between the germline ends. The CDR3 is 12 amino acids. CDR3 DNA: TGTGCCAGCAGCAGAGCGCGAGATACGCAGTATTTT. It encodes CASSRARDTQYF.

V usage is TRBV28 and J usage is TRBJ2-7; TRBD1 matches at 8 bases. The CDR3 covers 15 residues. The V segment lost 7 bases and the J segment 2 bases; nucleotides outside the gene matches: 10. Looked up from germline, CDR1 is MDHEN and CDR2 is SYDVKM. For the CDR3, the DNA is TGTGCCAGCACCTCAGGACAGGGTGGACCCTACGAGCAGTACTTC. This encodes CASTSGQGGPYEQYF.

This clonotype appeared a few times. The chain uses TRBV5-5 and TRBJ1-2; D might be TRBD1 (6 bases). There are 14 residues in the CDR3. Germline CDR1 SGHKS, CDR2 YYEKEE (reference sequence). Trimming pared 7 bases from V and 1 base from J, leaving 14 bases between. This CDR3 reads CASRRQEFNYGYTF. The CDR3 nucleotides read TGTGCCAGCCGCAGACAGGAGTTTAACTATGGCTACACCTTC.

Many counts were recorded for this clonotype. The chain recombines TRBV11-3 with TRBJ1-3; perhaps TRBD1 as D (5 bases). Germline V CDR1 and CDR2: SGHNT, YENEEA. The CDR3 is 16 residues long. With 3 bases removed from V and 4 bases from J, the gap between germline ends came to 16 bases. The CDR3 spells CASSFRGAYSGNTIYF. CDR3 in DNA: TGTGCCAGCAGCTTCCGAGGGGCCTATTCGGGAAACACCATATATTTT.

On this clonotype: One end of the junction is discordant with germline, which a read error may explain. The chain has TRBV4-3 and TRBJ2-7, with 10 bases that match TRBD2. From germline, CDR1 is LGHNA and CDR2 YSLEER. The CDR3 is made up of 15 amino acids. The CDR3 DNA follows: TGCGCCAGCGGCCAGGAACTAGCGGGATCCTACGAGCAGTACTTC. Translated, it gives CASGQELAGSYEQYF.